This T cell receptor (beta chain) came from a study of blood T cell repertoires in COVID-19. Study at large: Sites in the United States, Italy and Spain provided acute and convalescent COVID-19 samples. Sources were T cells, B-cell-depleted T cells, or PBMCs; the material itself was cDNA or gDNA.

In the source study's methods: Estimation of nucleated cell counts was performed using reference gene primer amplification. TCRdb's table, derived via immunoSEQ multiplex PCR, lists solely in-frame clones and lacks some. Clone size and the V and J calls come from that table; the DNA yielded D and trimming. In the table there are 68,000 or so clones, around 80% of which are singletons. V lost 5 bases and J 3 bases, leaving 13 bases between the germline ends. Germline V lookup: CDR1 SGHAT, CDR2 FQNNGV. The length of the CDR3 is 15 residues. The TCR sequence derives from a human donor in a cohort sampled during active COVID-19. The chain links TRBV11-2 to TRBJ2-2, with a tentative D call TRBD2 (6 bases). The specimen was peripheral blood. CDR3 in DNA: TGTGCCAGCAGCCCAGCGGGTTCCTACACCGGGGAGCTGTTTTTT. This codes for CASSPAGSYTGELFF.